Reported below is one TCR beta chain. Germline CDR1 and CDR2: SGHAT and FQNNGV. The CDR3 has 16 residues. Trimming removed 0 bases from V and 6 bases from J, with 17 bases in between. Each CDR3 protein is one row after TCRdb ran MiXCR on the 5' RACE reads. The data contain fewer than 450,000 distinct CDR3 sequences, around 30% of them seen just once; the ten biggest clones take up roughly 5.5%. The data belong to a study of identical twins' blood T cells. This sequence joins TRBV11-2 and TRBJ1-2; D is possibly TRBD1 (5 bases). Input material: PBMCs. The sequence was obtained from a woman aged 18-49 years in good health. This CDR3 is CASSLDSQGKNNGYTF. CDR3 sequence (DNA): TGTGCCAGCAGCTTAGACTCTCAGGGAAAGAATAATGGCTACACCTTC.